This TCR beta chain emerged from a study of monozygotic twins with inflammatory bowel disease (dated by TCRdb to between 2017 and 2020). About the investigation overall: The complete study included 28 monozygotic twin pairs: 19 IBD-discordant Danish pairs and nine German pairs, of which four were IBD-concordant and five were IBD-discordant. Within discordant pairs, disease-associated traits were sought mainly by comparing IBD patients with their genetically identical healthy co-twins. Each individual had, on average, about 151 000 unique TCRalpha sequences and 181 000 unique TCRbeta sequences available for analysis.

From each donor, a roughly 2.6 ml peripheral blood sample was collected into PAXgene tubes and stored at -80 degrees C. Without any T cell sorting, total RNA was extracted from whole blood using the PAXgene blood miRNA kit on an automated QIAcube. Peripheral blood from monozygotic twin pairs, either concordant or discordant for inflammatory bowel disease, underwent deep TCRalpha and TCRbeta repertoire profiling that used unique molecular barcoding. Smoking habits were recorded for all twin pairs, with individuals classified as current, former or never smokers. The investigation overall reported the following: Concordant and discordant twins showed no difference in repertoire similarity, possibly because of limited statistical power. The analysis was unable to tell apart different T cell subtypes. IBD patients had lower TCRbeta repertoire diversity, measured by the inverse Simpson index, than their healthy co-twins. No single strong signal or clonotype linked to IBD turned up in the results, so the idea that one exists was not supported. Because patients were on differing immunosuppressive treatments, the repertoires may have picked up extra background noise and inter-individual variability. Compared with healthy twins, IBD patients shared fewer clonotypes with other individuals, and the difference was most pronounced in patients with signs of disease activity.

In regard to this clonotype: Its target antigen remains unknown.

Library creation used 5' RACE. Preparation of each TCR library used 3,500 to 4,500 ng of total RNA. For each sample, cDNA was synthesized in eight separate reactions using SMARTScribe reverse transcriptase. During cDNA synthesis, unique molecular identifiers containing a 6-nucleotide sample barcode were introduced by template switching. Two nested PCRs of approximately 16 and 10 cycles amplified the TCRalpha and TCRbeta cDNA, and bead purification followed each PCR. Before amplification, the cDNA was treated with uracil DNA-glycosylase and purified using the QIAquick PCR purification kit. In the second PCR, Illumina TruSeq-compatible adapters and sample-specific barcodes were added. Library quality and concentration were checked on TapeStation and Qubit, and libraries were pooled at about 4.9 ng each. Sequencing of pooled libraries was carried out on an Illumina HiSeq2500 single-index Rapid Run using 2 x 100 bp reads and custom sequencing primers. The paper's data handling went like this. UMI-based consensus assembly with MiGEC version 1.2.6 was used to correct PCR and sequencing errors. MiXCR version 2.1.1 was used for V(D)J alignment, clonotype assembly and CDR3 extraction. To normalise gene usage, clonotype sharing and MAIT/NKT TCR abundance, the top 1000, 10 000 and 20 000 clonotypes in each sample were analysed. After downsampling to 27 000 UMIs, diversity was calculated as the inverse Simpson index using the vegan R package. Paired Mann-Whitney U tests on discordant twin pairs were used, with Benjamini-Hochberg multiple-testing correction. One entry per CDR3 protein sequence results from the TCRdb reprocessing of the reads, with DNA left out. The V and J calls were not made by the authors but by TCRdb's processing. For this sample, the table gives 330,000 or so distinct CDR3 sequences. Together, the top ten hold around 2% of the sample.

The sample taken for sequencing was blood. This receptor was identified in a human donor with ulcerative colitis or Crohn's disease, or a healthy co-twin of an affected twin (not recorded which).

The CDR3 sequence is CSARPWTGDNSPLHF. The V and J genes are TRBV20-1 and TRBJ1-6; TCRdb calls TRBD1, which cannot be checked without DNA. CDR1 DFQATT and CDR2 SNEGSKA were looked up in the germline V gene (reference sequence). From its cysteine to its phenylalanine, the CDR3 spans 15 amino acids. DNA was not recorded.